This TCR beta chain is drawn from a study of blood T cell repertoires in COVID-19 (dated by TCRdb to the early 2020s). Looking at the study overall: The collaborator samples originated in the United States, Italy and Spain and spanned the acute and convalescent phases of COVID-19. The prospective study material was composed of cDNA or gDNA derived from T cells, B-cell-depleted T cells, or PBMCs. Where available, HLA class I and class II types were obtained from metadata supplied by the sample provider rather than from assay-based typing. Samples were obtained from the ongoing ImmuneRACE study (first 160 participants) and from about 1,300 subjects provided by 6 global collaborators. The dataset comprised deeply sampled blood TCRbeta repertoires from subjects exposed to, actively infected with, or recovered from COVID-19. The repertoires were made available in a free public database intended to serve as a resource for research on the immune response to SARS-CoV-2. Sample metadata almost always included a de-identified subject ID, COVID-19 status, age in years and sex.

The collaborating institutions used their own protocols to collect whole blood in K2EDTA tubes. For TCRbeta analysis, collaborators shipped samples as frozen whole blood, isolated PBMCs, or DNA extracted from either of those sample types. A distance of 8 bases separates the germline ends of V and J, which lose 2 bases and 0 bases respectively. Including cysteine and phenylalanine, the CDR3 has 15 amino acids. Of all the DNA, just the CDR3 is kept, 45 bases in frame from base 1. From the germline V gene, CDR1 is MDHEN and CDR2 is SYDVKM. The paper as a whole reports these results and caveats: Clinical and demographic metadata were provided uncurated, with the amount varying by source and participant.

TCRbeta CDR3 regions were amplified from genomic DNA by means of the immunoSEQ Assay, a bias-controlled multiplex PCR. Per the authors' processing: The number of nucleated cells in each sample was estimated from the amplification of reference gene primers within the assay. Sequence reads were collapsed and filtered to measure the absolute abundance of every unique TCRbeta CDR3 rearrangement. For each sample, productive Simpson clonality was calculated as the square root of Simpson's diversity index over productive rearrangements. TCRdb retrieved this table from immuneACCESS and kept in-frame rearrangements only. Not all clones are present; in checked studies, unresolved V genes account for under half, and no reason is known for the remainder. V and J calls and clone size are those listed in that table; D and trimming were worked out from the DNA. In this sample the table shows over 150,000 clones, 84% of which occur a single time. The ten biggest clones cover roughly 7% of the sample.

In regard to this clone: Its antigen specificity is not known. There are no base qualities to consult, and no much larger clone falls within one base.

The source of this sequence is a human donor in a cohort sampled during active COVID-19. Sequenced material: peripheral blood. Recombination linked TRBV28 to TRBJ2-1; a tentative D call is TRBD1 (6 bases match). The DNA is TGTGCCAGCAGTTTAGGACAGCTCTCCTACAATGAGCAGTTCTTC. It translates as CASSLGQLSYNEQFF.